What follows are 12 T cell receptor beta chains derived from one specimen sequenced in a study of control samples from healthy donors and cancer patients. The method was immunoSEQ multiplex PCR; TCRdb's version includes in-frame clones alone and lacks a portion of them. The table records around 110,000 clones, around 89% of them present only once. The sequencing input was blood. These receptors all stem from a woman aged 70-85 years in good health.

The CDR3 reads CASSQEGHGNYGYTF. As DNA, the CDR3 is TGTGCCAGCAGCCAAGAGGGACACGGAAACTATGGCTACACCTTC. The chain carries TRBV3-1 (or the pseudogene TRBV3-2) and TRBJ1-2; possible D gene TRBD1, 6 bases. CDR1 is LGHDT, CDR2 YNNKEL, per germline (reference sequence). The CDR3 spans 15 residues. V shed 0 bases and J shed 2 bases, with 10 bases lying between them.

V is TRBV6-5 and J is TRBJ2-5; D remains unclear. The CDR3 covers 13 residues. CDR1 MNHEY and CDR2 SVGAGI come from the germline V gene. The germline V and J ends were trimmed by 0 bases and 9 bases, with 11 bases remaining between them. The CDR3 loop is CASSYSQFLAQYF. CDR3 bases: TGTGCCAGCAGTTACTCGCAGTTCCTTGCCCAGTACTTC.

This clone showed up just once. The chain carries TRBV6-2 or TRBV6-3 and TRBJ1-1; D might be TRBD1 (5 bases). Germline V gene data show CDR1 as MNHEY and CDR2 as SVGEGT. V was trimmed by 5 bases and J by 4 bases, leaving 14 bases between them. The CDR3 runs 14 residues. CDR3 nucleotide sequence: TGTGCCAGCAGTGTTGAACCGGGGGGCACTGAAGCTTTCTTT. It codes for CASSVEPGGTEAFF.

The chain links TRBV19 to TRBJ1-4; the D gene is possibly TRBD1 (5 bases). In germline, CDR1 is LNHDA, CDR2 SQIVND (reference sequence). The CDR3 loop spans 15 amino acids. The V and J ends lost 10 bases and 3 bases respectively, with 18 bases between them. The CDR3 is CAIPGSSFPNEKLFF. The CDR3 DNA is TGTGCCATCCCAGGGTCCTCGTTCCCTAATGAAAAACTGTTTTTT.

In its sample, this clone was seen once. This chain uses TRBV3-1 (or the pseudogene TRBV3-2) with TRBJ2-7, with D perhaps TRBD1 (6 bases). V gave up 4 bases and J gave up 3 bases, with 10 bases separating them. The germline V gene encodes CDR1 LGHDT and CDR2 YNNKEL (reference sequence). The CDR3 is made up of 13 amino acids. The CDR3 DNA follows: TGTGCCAGCAGCCGGGACACCTACTACGAGCAGTACTTC. Protein product: CASSRDTYYEQYF.

The rearrangement links TRBV7-9 to TRBJ1-6; D is unclear. The CDR3 consists of 13 residues. The V gene's germline CDR1 is SEHNR and CDR2 FQNEAQ (reference sequence). Trimming took 1 base from V and 7 from J, leaving 5 bases between them. As DNA, the CDR3 is TGTGCCAGCAGCTTAGAGTTGAATTCACCCCTCCACTTT. This encodes CASSLELNSPLHF.

This sequence joins TRBV6-1 and TRBJ1-5; 7 bases are shared with TRBD1. V was clipped by 4 bases and J by 2 bases; unmatched bases: 8. The germline V gene has CDR1 MNHNS and CDR2 SASEGT. The CDR3 length is 16 residues. This CDR3 reads CASSGQGFLGNQPQHF. For the CDR3, the DNA is TGTGCCAGCAGTGGACAGGGTTTTCTCGGCAATCAGCCCCAGCATTTT.

The chain employs TRBV19 and TRBJ2-7, with a weak D call TRBD2 (6 bases). Between the trimmed V and J ends, which lost 3 bases and 2 bases, there was a span of 14 bases. The CDR3 totals 15 residues. CDR1 LNHDA and CDR2 SQIVND come from the germline V gene (reference sequence). CDR3 amino acids: CASSISREPPYEQYF. The CDR3 nucleotides read TGTGCCAGTAGTATTTCGCGGGAACCTCCCTACGAGCAGTACTTC. The full variable domain, rest sourced from reference TRBV19 and TRBJ2-7, is DGGITQSPKYLFRKEGQNVTLSCEQNLNHDAMYWYRQDPGQGLRLIYYSQIVNDFQKGDIAEGYSVSREKKESFPLTVTSAQKNPTAFYLCASSISREPPYEQYFGPGTRLTVT.

The rearrangement uses TRBV2 and TRBJ1-6, with D maybe TRBD1 (6 bases). CDR1 is SNHLY and CDR2 is FYNNEI in the germline V gene. The V and J ends lost 6 bases and 7 bases respectively, with 16 bases between them. CDR3 length equals 15 residues. For the CDR3, the DNA is TGTGCCAGCAGGGGTGGGGGGGCGCGGAATTCACCCCTCCACTTT. Translated: CASRGGGARNSPLHF.

The rearrangement joins TRBV9 to TRBJ2-1, with a possible D match to TRBD1 (5 bases). Germline assignment: CDR1 SGDLS and CDR2 YYNGEE. The CDR3 has 14 residues. V was shortened by 3 bases and J by 5 bases, with 12 bases between the two germline ends. CDR3 sequence reads: CASSASTANNEQFF. CDR3 sequence (DNA): TGTGCCAGCAGCGCGTCGACAGCCAACAATGAGCAGTTCTTC.

The gene calls are TRBV4-1 and TRBJ2-7; 8 bases fit TRBD1. J was trimmed by 6 bases and V by 0 bases; bases with no gene match: 4. CDR1 and CDR2 (germline): MGHRA, YSYEKL. The CDR3 totals 14 residues. The CDR3 sequence is CASSQEDRGSEQYF. The CDR3 DNA reads TGCGCCAGCAGCCAAGAAGACAGGGGAAGCGAGCAGTACTTC.

This sequence joins TRBV27 and TRBJ1-5, with 7 bases aligning to TRBD1. The CDR3 is 18 amino acids. V dropped 3 bases and J dropped 2; count of bases not matched to a gene: 13. The V gene's germline CDR1 is MNHEY and CDR2 SMNVEV (reference sequence). The CDR3 region has the DNA TGTGCCAGCAGTTTCCCCTCCCGACAGGGAGGCGGCAATCAGCCCCAGCATTTT. This translates into CASSFPSRQGGGNQPQHF.